These 8 T cell receptor beta chains came from one sample sequenced in a study of T-cell memory formation after mild COVID-19. TCRdb reanalysed the 5' RACE reads using MiXCR and keeps one entry per CDR3 protein. In the table there are about 100,000 distinct CDR3 sequences, approximately 14% of which are singletons. Sequencing was performed on PBMCs or a T cell subset sorted from them (not recorded which). The receptors were sampled from a man aged 18 to 30 who had mild COVID-19 (a few samples of this study predate the infection). Cell type and time point are not known.

This sequence joins TRBV7-9 and TRBJ1-2; D gene unclear. Germline V gives CDR1 SEHNR, CDR2 FQNEAQ (reference sequence). Trimming left V 0 bases short and J 4 bases short, with 15 bases between. CDR3 length: 16 residues. CDR3 loop: CASSLAAGPLGYGYTF. The CDR3 DNA is TGTGCCAGCAGCTTAGCGGCAGGACCTCTCGGCTATGGCTACACCTTC.

At least ten counts were recorded for this clonotype. The chain is built from TRBV7-9 and TRBJ2-7, with TRBD1 identical over 12 bases. Trimming took 5 bases from V and 6 from J; bases not matched to a gene: 5. This CDR3 has 14 residues. Germline values: CDR1 SEHNR, CDR2 FQNEAQ (reference sequence). The CDR3 DNA sequence: TGTGCCAGCAGCCTAGGGACAGGGGGCGCCGAGCAGTACTTC. It codes for CASSLGTGGAEQYF.

The chain recombines TRBV6-2 or TRBV6-3 with TRBJ1-6; D unresolved. In germline, CDR1 is MNHEY, CDR2 SVGEGT. The CDR3 has 17 residues. V was clipped by 6 bases and J by 2 bases, with 17 bases between them. The CDR3 protein is CASRPGRFYPYNSPLHF. CDR3 in DNA: TGTGCCAGCAGACCCGGACGCTTCTACCCCTATAATTCACCCCTCCACTTT.

V is TRBV7-2 and J is TRBJ1-5; D is uncertain. Germline V gives CDR1 SGHTA, CDR2 FQGNSA. This CDR3 region has 13 residues. Trimming removed 3 bases from V and 4 bases from J, with 7 bases in between. CDR3 nucleotide sequence: TGTGCCAGCAGCTTCACCCTTAATCAGCCCCAGCATTTT. This codes for CASSFTLNQPQHF. The whole variable domain, remainder taken from reference TRBV7-2 and TRBJ1-5, is GAGVSQSPSNKVTEKGKDVELRCDPISGHTALYWYRQSLGQGLEFLIYFQGNSAPDKSGLPSDRFSAERTGGSVSTLTIQRTQQEDSAVYLCASSFTLNQPQHFGDGTRLSIL.

The chain links TRBV7-6 to TRBJ2-7; maybe TRBD1 (6 bases). CDR1 is SGHVS and CDR2 is FNYEAQ in the germline V gene. CDR3 length equals 15 residues. V lost 0 bases to trimming and J lost 2 bases, with 11 bases between them. CDR3 loop: CASSLATGQTYEQYF. The CDR3 DNA sequence: TGTGCCAGCAGCTTAGCGACCGGACAGACCTACGAGCAGTACTTC.

This clonotype came up a few times. V is TRBV5-1 and J is TRBJ1-5; the match to TRBD1 covers 7 bases. The CDR3 runs to 17 residues. V dropped 4 bases and J dropped 4; count of bases not matched to a gene: 14. Germline loops: CDR1 SGHRS, CDR2 YFSETQ. CDR3 sequence reads: CASSPDLQGIGNQPQHF. CDR3 sequence (DNA): TGCGCCAGCAGCCCCGATCTACAGGGGATAGGGAATCAGCCCCAGCATTTT.

This clonotype turned up a few times. The rearrangement joins TRBV27 to TRBJ2-3; 14 bases agree with TRBD2. CDR1 MNHEY and CDR2 SMNVEV come from the germline V gene (reference sequence). The CDR3 totals 16 residues. J was trimmed by 8 bases and V by 5 bases; bases with no gene match: 9. CDR3 residues: CASSPRTSGGQGTQYF. The CDR3 DNA follows: TGTGCCAGCAGTCCCAGGACTAGCGGGGGGCAGGGTACGCAGTATTTT.

This clonotype was detected only a few times. The V gene is TRBV19, the J gene TRBJ2-1; D unclear. Germline V gene data show CDR1 as LNHDA and CDR2 as SQIVND (reference sequence). V dropped 5 bases and J dropped 6 bases, with 11 bases sitting between them. The CDR3 covers 13 residues. DNA for the CDR3: TGTGCCAGTAGTTTAGGATTAACCAATGAGCAGTTCTTC. Translation: CASSLGLTNEQFF.